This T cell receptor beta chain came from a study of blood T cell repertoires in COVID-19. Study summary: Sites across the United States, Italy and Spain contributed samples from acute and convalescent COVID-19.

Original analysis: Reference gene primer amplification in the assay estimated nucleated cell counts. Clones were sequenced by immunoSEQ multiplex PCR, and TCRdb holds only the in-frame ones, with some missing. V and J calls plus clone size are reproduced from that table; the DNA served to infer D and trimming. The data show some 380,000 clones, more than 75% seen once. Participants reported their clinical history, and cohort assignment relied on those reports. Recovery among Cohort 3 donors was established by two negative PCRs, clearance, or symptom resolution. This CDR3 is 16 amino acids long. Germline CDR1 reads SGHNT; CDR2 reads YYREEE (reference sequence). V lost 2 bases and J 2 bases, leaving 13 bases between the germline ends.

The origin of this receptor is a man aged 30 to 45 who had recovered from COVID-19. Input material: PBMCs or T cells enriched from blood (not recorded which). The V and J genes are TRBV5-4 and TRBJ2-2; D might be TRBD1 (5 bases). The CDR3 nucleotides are TGTGCCAGCAGCTTAAACCCCAGGGCTAACACCGGGGAGCTGTTTTTT. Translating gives CASSLNPRANTGELFF.